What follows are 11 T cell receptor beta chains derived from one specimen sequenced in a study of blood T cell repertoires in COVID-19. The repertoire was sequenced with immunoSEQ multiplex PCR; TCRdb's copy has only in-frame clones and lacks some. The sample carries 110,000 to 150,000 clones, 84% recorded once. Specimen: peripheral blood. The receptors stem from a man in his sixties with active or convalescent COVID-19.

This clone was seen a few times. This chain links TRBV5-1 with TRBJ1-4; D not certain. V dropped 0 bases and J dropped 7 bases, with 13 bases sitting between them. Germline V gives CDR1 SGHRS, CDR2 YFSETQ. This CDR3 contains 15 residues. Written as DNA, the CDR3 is TGCGCCAGCAGCTTGGAGATGCTCGGTGGTGAAAAACTGTTTTTT. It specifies CASSLEMLGGEKLFF.

CDR3 in amino acids: CSVSPWSSYEQYF. As DNA, the CDR3 is TGCAGCGTCTCCCCTTGGAGCTCCTACGAGCAGTACTTC. This sequence joins TRBV29-1 and TRBJ2-7; D call uncertain. V dropped 6 bases and J dropped 0 bases, with 12 bases sitting between them. This CDR3 spans 13 amino acids. Germline V CDR1 and CDR2: SQVTM, ANQGSEA.

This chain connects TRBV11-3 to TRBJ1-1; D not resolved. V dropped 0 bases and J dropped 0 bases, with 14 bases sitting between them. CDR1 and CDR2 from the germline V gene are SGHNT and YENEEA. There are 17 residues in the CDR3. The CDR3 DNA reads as TGTGCCAGCAGCTTAGAAGCGGGTTCCTTCATGAACACTGAAGCTTTCTTT. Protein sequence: CASSLEAGSFMNTEAFF.

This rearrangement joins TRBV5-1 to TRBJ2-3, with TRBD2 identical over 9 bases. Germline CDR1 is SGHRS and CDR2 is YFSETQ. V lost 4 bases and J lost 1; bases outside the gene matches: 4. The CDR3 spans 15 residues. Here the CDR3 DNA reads TGCGCCAGCAGCCCCAGGACTAGCGGCACAGATACGCAGTATTTT. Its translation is CASSPRTSGTDTQYF.

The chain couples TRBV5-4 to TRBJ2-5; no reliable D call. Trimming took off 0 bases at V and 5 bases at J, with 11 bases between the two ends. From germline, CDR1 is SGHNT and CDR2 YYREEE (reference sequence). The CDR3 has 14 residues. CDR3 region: CASSLVWAPETQYF. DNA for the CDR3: TGTGCCAGCAGCTTGGTTTGGGCACCGGAGACCCAGTACTTC.

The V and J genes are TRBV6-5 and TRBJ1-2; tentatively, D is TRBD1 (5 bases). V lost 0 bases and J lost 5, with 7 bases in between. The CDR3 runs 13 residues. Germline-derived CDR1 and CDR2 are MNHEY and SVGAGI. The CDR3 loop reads CASSYSEGYGYTF. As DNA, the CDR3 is TGTGCCAGCAGTTACTCGGAGGGGTATGGCTACACCTTC.

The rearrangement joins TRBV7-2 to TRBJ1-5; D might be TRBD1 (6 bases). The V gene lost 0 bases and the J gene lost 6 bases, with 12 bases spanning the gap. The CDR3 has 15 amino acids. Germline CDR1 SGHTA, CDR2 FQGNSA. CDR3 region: CASSLAVTGSQPQHF. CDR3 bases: TGTGCCAGCAGCTTAGCTGTTACAGGGAGTCAGCCCCAGCATTTT.

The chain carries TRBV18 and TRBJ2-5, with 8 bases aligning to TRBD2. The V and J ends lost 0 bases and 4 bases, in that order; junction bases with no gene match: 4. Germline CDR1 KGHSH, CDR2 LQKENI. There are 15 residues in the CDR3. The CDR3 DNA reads TGTGCCAGCTCACCACCTAGCGGGGTTCGAGAGACCCAGTACTTC. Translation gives CASSPPSGVRETQYF.

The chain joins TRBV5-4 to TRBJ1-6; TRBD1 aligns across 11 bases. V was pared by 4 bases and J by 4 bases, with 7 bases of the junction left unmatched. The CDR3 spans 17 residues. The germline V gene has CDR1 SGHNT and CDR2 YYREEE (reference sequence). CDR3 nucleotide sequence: TGTGCCAGCAGCCTGAGGGACAGGGGGAAGTATAATTCACCCCTCCACTTT. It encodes CASSLRDRGKYNSPLHF.

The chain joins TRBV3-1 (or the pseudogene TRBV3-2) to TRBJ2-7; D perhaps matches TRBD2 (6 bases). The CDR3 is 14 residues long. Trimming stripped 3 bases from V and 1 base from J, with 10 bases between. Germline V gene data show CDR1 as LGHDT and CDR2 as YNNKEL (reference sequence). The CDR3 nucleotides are TGTGCCAGCAGCCATGCCAGCGGGTCCTACGAGCAGTACTTC. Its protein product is CASSHASGSYEQYF.

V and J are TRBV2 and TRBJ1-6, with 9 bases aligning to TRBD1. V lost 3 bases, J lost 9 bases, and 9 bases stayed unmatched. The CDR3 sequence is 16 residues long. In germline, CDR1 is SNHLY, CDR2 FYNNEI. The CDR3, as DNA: TGTGCCAGCAGTGATAGTGGGGACAGGGATAGTTCACCCCTCCACTTT. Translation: CASSDSGDRDSSPLHF.